The sequence of this T cell receptor beta chain was determined in a study of CDR3 diversity in severe acne. TCRdb used MiXCR to reprocess the PCR reads, holding one entry per CDR3 protein. The sample carries about 97,000 distinct CDR3 sequences, 51% recorded once. Sequenced input: blood. The source is a male donor with acne.

DNA for the CDR3: TGTGCCAGCAGCTTACTCCGGGACTTTACGTTGTACTTC. It specifies CASSLLRDFTLYF. This sequence joins TRBV7-9 and TRBJ2-7; the D gene is possibly TRBD2 (6 bases). Trimming left V 2 bases short and J 12 bases short, with 17 bases between. In germline, CDR1 is SEHNR, CDR2 FQNEAQ (reference sequence). This CDR3 comprises 13 residues.